The 26 T cell receptor beta chains presented below share a single source sample, sequenced in a study of cytomegalovirus exposure and HLA in healthy donors. A multiplex PCR was run with 60 Vbeta primers and 13 Jbeta primers. TCRdb's table, derived via immunoSEQ multiplex PCR, lists solely in-frame clones and lacks some. The data contain about 200,000 clones, around three quarters of them singletons. Sequencing was carried out using PBMCs. The receptors were sampled from a man aged 40-49 years in good health and CMV-seronegative.

The genes are TRBV9 and TRBJ1-4, with D possibly TRBD1 on 6 matching bases. V was cut by 2 bases and J by 7 bases, with 12 bases left in between. This CDR3 has 14 amino acids. In germline, CDR1 is SGDLS, CDR2 YYNGEE. The CDR3 sequence is CASSVGAQGEKLFF. The CDR3 DNA is TGTGCCAGCAGCGTGGGGGCCCAGGGTGAAAAACTGTTTTTT.

The chain has TRBV4-2 and TRBJ2-1, with TRBD1 matching over 7 bases. The V gene end was trimmed by 4 bases and the J gene end by 0 bases; junction bases not matched to a gene: 6. CDR1 and CDR2 (germline): LGHNA, YNFKEQ. There are 16 residues in the CDR3. DNA of the CDR3: TGTGCCAGCAGCCCGTCGGACAGGTTCTCCTACAATGAGCAGTTCTTC. It codes for CASSPSDRFSYNEQFF.

CDR3 sequence reads: CASSFRGHPDTQYF. CDR3 DNA: TGTGCCAGCAGTTTCAGGGGACATCCAGATACGCAGTATTTT. The chain joins TRBV27 to TRBJ2-3, with a possible D match to TRBD1 (6 bases). Germline V gene lookup returns CDR1 MNHEY and CDR2 SMNVEV (reference sequence). Trimming pared 3 bases from V and 4 bases from J, leaving 11 bases between. The CDR3 is made up of 14 amino acids.

The V gene is TRBV11-2, the J gene TRBJ2-5; D gene ambiguous. This CDR3 spans 15 amino acids. The germline gives CDR1 SGHAT, CDR2 FQNNGV. V was shortened by 0 bases and J by 1 base, with 9 bases between the two germline ends. CDR3 amino acids: CASSLEAPPQETQYF. In DNA form, the CDR3 reads TGTGCCAGCAGCTTAGAGGCTCCCCCCCAAGAGACCCAGTACTTC. Full variable domain (missing parts from reference TRBV11-2 and TRBJ2-5): EAGVAQSPRYKIIEKRQSVAFWCNPISGHATLYWYQQILGQGPKLLIQFQNNGVVDDSQLPKDRFSAERLKGVDSTLKIQPAKLEDSAVYLCASSLEAPPQETQYFGPGTRLLVL.

V is TRBV18 and J is TRBJ1-1, with D unresolved. In germline, CDR1 is KGHSH, CDR2 LQKENI. The CDR3 consists of 13 residues. Trimming left V 0 bases short and J 8 bases short, with 10 bases between. DNA of the CDR3: TGTGCCAGCTCACCACCTTCAGGAAGCGAAGCTTTCTTT. It specifies CASSPPSGSEAFF.

This clone was seen once. J is TRBJ2-3 and V is TRBV6-5; 8 bases match TRBD1. The V and J ends lost 5 bases and 0 bases, in that order; junction bases with no gene match: 4. CDR1 is MNHEY, CDR2 SVGAGI, per germline. The CDR3 consists of 15 residues. The DNA of the CDR3 is TGTGCCAGCAGTCCCCGACAGGGGAGCACAGATACGCAGTATTTT. As protein: CASSPRQGSTDTQYF.

This chain joins TRBV19 and TRBJ1-5, with 10 bases fitting TRBD1. The V and J ends lost 4 bases and 2 bases, in that order; junction bases with no gene match: 2. CDR3 size: 15 residues. Germline values: CDR1 LNHDA, CDR2 SQIVND (reference sequence). CDR3 sequence reads: CASSRTGGGNQPQHF. The CDR3 DNA follows: TGTGCCAGTAGTAGGACAGGGGGTGGCAATCAGCCCCAGCATTTT.

V and J are TRBV7-9 and TRBJ2-5; the D gene is possibly TRBD1 (6 bases). This CDR3 has 16 amino acids. CDR1 is SEHNR and CDR2 is FQNEAQ in the germline V gene (reference sequence). The V gene lost 0 bases and the J gene lost 4 bases, with 15 bases spanning the gap. This chain's CDR3 is CASSLARQARGETQYF. DNA for the CDR3: TGTGCCAGCAGCTTAGCCAGACAGGCACGGGGAGAGACCCAGTACTTC.

The chain employs TRBV6-5 and TRBJ1-3; 7 positions match TRBD1. The CDR3 loop spans 15 amino acids. From germline, CDR1 is MNHEY and CDR2 SVGAGI. V lost 6 bases and J lost 0; bases outside the gene matches: 5. CDR3: CASSRGTASGNTIYF. The CDR3 DNA is TGTGCCAGCAGCCGAGGGACAGCCTCTGGAAACACCATATATTTT.

The rearrangement joins TRBV5-8 to TRBJ1-1; D might be TRBD1 (5 bases). CDR3 length equals 15 residues. CDR1 is SGHTS and CDR2 is YDEGEE in the germline V gene. Trimming shortened V by 3 bases and J by 2 bases, and 14 bases separated the two germline ends. This CDR3 reads CASSWRGTVNTEAFF. The CDR3 DNA reads TGTGCCAGCAGCTGGCGGGGGACGGTCAACACTGAAGCTTTCTTT.

This clone has a single count. The rearrangement joins TRBV7-2 to TRBJ1-5, with 8 bases identical to TRBD1. The V segment lost 5 bases and the J segment 3 bases; nucleotides outside the gene matches: 9. The CDR3 is 16 residues long. Germline V gene data show CDR1 as SGHTA and CDR2 as FQGNSA. CDR3 region: CASSVYGQGSNQPQHF. CDR3 in DNA: TGTGCCAGCAGCGTTTATGGACAGGGTTCCAATCAGCCCCAGCATTTT.

This chain connects TRBV5-1 to TRBJ1-1; no reliable D call. This CDR3 region has 13 residues. V was pared by 1 base and J by 4 bases, with 8 bases between. In germline, CDR1 is SGHRS, CDR2 YFSETQ. CDR3 nucleotides: TGCGCCAGCAGCTTGTCCGGGGTCACTGAAGCTTTCTTT. This translates into CASSLSGVTEAFF.

This clone was detected only once. J is TRBJ2-1 and V is TRBV2; D is uncertain. With 4 bases removed from V and 7 bases from J, the gap between germline ends came to 5 bases. The CDR3 loop spans 11 amino acids. CDR1 is SNHLY and CDR2 is FYNNEI in the germline V gene. CDR3 sequence: CASSGENEQFF. Written as DNA, the CDR3 is TGTGCCAGCAGTGGTGAGAATGAGCAGTTCTTC. Filled out from reference TRBV2 and TRBJ2-1, the complete variable domain reads EPEVTQTPSHQVTQMGQEVILRCVPISNHLYFYWYRQILGQKVEFLVSFYNNEISEKSEIFDDQFSVERPDGSNFTLKIRSTKLEDSAMYFCASSGENEQFFGPGTRLTVL.

The chain is built from TRBV11-3 and TRBJ1-6, with 10 bases identical to TRBD1. Trimming removed 5 bases from V and 8 bases from J; junction bases left unmatched: 3. The CDR3 extends over 14 amino acids. Germline V gives CDR1 SGHNT, CDR2 YENEEA. CDR3 DNA sequence: TGTGCCAGCAGCCTGGGACAGGGGTATTCACCCCTCCACTTT. As protein: CASSLGQGYSPLHF.

The gene calls are TRBV20-1 and TRBJ2-7; D not resolved. Germline CDR1 reads DFQATT; CDR2 reads SNEGSKA (reference sequence). V was cut by 6 bases and J by 4 bases, with 10 bases left in between. The CDR3 is 11 amino acids. In DNA, the CDR3 is TGCAGTGCCAATAGAGAGTACGAGCAGTACTTC. This codes for CSANREYEQYF.

The V call is TRBV2, the J call TRBJ1-1; D might be TRBD1 (5 bases). The CDR3 covers 17 residues. Looked up from germline, CDR1 is SNHLY and CDR2 is FYNNEI. Trimming removed 2 bases from V and 3 bases from J, with 19 bases in between. In DNA, the CDR3 is TGTGCCAGCAGTGAATACGGGGGAGGGTTCAGGGACACTGAAGCTTTCTTT. Amino acid sequence: CASSEYGGGFRDTEAFF.

CDR3 sequence (DNA): TGCGCCAGCAGCCAAGTTGCGGGAGCCTACGAGCAGTACTTC. Its translation is CASSQVAGAYEQYF. The V gene is TRBV4-1, the J gene TRBJ2-7; 7 bases agree with TRBD2. This CDR3 has 14 residues. The J segment lost 2 bases and the V segment lost 1 base, leaving 2 bases of the junction unmatched. Germline values: CDR1 MGHRA, CDR2 YSYEKL.

The chain has TRBV6-5 and TRBJ1-6; possibly TRBD1 for D (5 bases). The CDR3 contains 14 residues. Deletions cut 2 bases from V and 7 bases from J, with 9 bases between. CDR1 is MNHEY, CDR2 SVGAGI, per germline. CDR3 sequence: CASSYGGGNSPLHF. DNA of the CDR3: TGTGCCAGCAGTTACGGGGGAGGAAATTCACCCCTCCACTTT.

The CDR3: CASSQESTGFSEAFF. For the CDR3, the DNA is TGCGCCAGCAGCCAAGAGTCGACAGGGTTTTCTGAAGCTTTCTTT. The J gene is TRBJ1-1, the V gene TRBV4-3, with 7 bases that match TRBD1. Germline V gene lookup returns CDR1 LGHNA and CDR2 YSLEER. This CDR3 has 15 amino acids. Trimming cost V 0 bases and J 6 bases; bases outside gene matches: 7.

This clone turned up a few times. This chain uses TRBV2 with TRBJ1-5; D call uncertain. The CDR3 is 17 amino acids. Per germline, CDR1 SNHLY and CDR2 FYNNEI. V was cut by 4 bases and J by 4 bases, with 20 bases left in between. The CDR3 loop reads CASSVTSEGSRNQPQHF. CDR3 coding DNA: TGTGCCAGCAGTGTGACCTCCGAGGGCTCAAGGAATCAGCCCCAGCATTTT.

The table lists this clone with a few counts. Here the CDR3 reads CASSVAEAGGRTGELFF. As DNA, the CDR3 is TGTGCCAGCAGCGTAGCTGAAGCGGGGGGAAGGACCGGGGAGCTGTTTTTT. This chain links TRBV9 with TRBJ2-2; 9 positions match TRBD2. The CDR3 spans 17 residues. CDR1 and CDR2 from the germline V gene are SGDLS and YYNGEE. Unmatched junction bases numbered 8, after V lost 0 bases and J lost 5 bases.

V and J are TRBV10-3 and TRBJ2-7; D perhaps matches TRBD2 (6 bases). CDR3 size: 12 residues. CDR1 is ENHRY and CDR2 is SYGVKD in the germline V gene. V was trimmed by 10 bases and J by 1 base, leaving 11 bases between them. The chain's CDR3 is CATWDLSYEQYF. Here the CDR3 DNA reads TGTGCCACGTGGGACTTGTCCTACGAGCAGTACTTC.

This sequence joins TRBV18 and TRBJ2-7; TRBD1 agrees at 8 bases. With 5 bases clipped from V and 1 base from J, the junction kept 7 bases outside the gene matches. The CDR3 has 15 amino acids. From germline, CDR1 is KGHSH and CDR2 LQKENI. CDR3 region: CASSSDRTGSYEQYF. The CDR3 DNA sequence: TGTGCCAGCTCATCAGATCGGACAGGGTCCTACGAGCAGTACTTC.

This sequence joins TRBV7-8 and TRBJ1-5, with D possibly TRBD1 on 6 matching bases. The V gene's germline CDR1 is SGHVS and CDR2 FQNEAQ. CDR3 length: 16 residues. With 6 bases removed from V and 3 bases from J, the gap between germline ends came to 18 bases. CDR3 loop: CASSLRTEGLNQPQHF. The CDR3 DNA reads as TGTGCCAGCAGTCTTCGGACAGAGGGTCTCAATCAGCCCCAGCATTTT. Looking up the rest from reference TRBV7-8 and TRBJ1-5 gives the full variable domain: GAGVSQSPRYKVAKRGQDVALRCDPISGHVSLFWYQQALGQGPEFLTYFQNEAQLDKSGLPSDRFFAERPEGSVSTLKIQRTQQEDSAVYLCASSLRTEGLNQPQHFGDGTRLSIL.

The chain recombines TRBV14 with TRBJ2-2; 9 nucleotides agree with TRBD2. Germline V gene lookup returns CDR1 SGHDN and CDR2 FVKESK. Unmatched junction bases numbered 9, after V lost 1 base and J lost 0 bases. CDR3 size: 19 residues. The CDR3 DNA reads as TGTGCCAGCAGCCAAGGTCCTAGCGGGATTACCGCGAACACCGGGGAGCTGTTTTTT. It codes for CASSQGPSGITANTGELFF.

CDR3 nucleotide sequence: TGTGCCAGCAGCTCCGTCCGGGTGGGACTAGCTAACTATGGCTACACCTTC. It specifies CASSSVRVGLANYGYTF. The chain recombines TRBV7-9 with TRBJ1-2; the D gene is possibly TRBD1 (5 bases). The V gene lost 4 bases and the J gene lost 0 bases, with 18 bases spanning the gap. There are 17 residues in the CDR3. Germline V gene lookup returns CDR1 SEHNR and CDR2 FQNEAQ (reference sequence).